Listed below are T cell receptor beta chains from one sample, sequenced in a study of cytomegalovirus exposure and HLA in healthy donors. TCRdb keeps only in-frame clones here, not all; method: immunoSEQ multiplex PCR. In the table there are 130,000 or so clones, roughly 78% of which are singletons. The sequencing sample was made of PBMCs. Source of these receptors: a man aged 25-45 years in good health and CMV-seronegative. CDR3s include the opening cysteine and the closing phenylalanine or tryptophan. D genes are given only for firm matches. Where a row states a size, it is once, few, many or the class of an expanded clone; other rows omit it.

cdr3_aa cdr3_nt d_call j_call cdr3_length clone_size v_call
CASAGGRTETQYF TGTGCCAGCGCAGGGGGACGGACAGAGACCCAGTACTTC TRBD1 TRBJ2-5 13 . TRBV11-2
CASSLDLAGGTDTQYF TGTGCCAGCAGCTTAGATCTGGCGGGAGGGACAGATACGCAGTATTTT TRBD2 TRBJ2-3 16 . TRBV11-2
CASTQTGTNEKLFF TGTGCCAGCACTCAAACGGGGACTAATGAAAAACTGTTTTTT . TRBJ1-4 14 . TRBV2
CASIGVTGELFF TGTGCCAGCATCGGGGTCACCGGGGAGCTGTTTTTT . TRBJ2-2 12 . TRBV2
CASSLQDRETQYF TGCGCCAGCAGCTTACAGGATCGGGAGACCCAGTACTTC . TRBJ2-5 13 . TRBV5-1
CASRPLDEKLFF TGTGCCAGCAGACCTTTAGATGAAAAACTGTTTTTT . TRBJ1-4 12 . TRBV2
CASSWTGEEQYF TGTGCCAGCAGTTGGACAGGGGAAGAGCAGTACTTC TRBD1 TRBJ2-7 12 few TRBV5-5
CASSPLGLGYTF TGTGCCAGCAGCCCCCTGGGGCTCGGCTACACCTTC . TRBJ1-2 12 . TRBV28
CASSLGDRGLQPQHF TGTGCCAGCAGCTTGGGGGACAGGGGCCTCCAGCCCCAGCATTTT TRBD1 TRBJ1-5 15 . TRBV7-9
CASSVASGNTIYF TGTGCCAGCAGCGTAGCTTCTGGAAACACCATATATTTT . TRBJ1-3 13 . TRBV9
CATSRKQRGRDEQFF TGTGCCACCAGCAGAAAGCAACGCGGGAGGGATGAGCAGTTCTTC TRBD2 TRBJ2-1 15 . TRBV15
CASSRGKGLAKNIQYF TGTGCCAGCAGTCGGGGGAAGGGGTTAGCCAAAAACATTCAGTACTTC . TRBJ2-4 16 . TRBV28
CASSQGSEQFF TGCGCCAGCAGCCAAGGGAGTGAGCAGTTCTTC . TRBJ2-1 11 . TRBV4-3
CASSGDRGNYEQYF TGTGCCAGCAGCGGGGACAGGGGGAACTACGAGCAGTACTTC TRBD1 TRBJ2-7 14 . TRBV5-4
CASSQGLGGYTF TGTGCCAGCAGCCAGGGTTTAGGTGGCTACACCTTC . TRBJ1-2 12 . TRBV6-1
CASSSTGQGNEKLFF TGTGCCAGCAGTTCAACCGGACAGGGTAATGAAAAACTGTTTTTT TRBD1 TRBJ1-4 15 few TRBV7-9
CASSQTGLERGQETQYF TGTGCCAGCAGCCAGACGGGACTAGAAAGGGGCCAAGAGACCCAGTACTTC TRBD2 TRBJ2-5 17 . TRBV7-2
CASRIDSSNQPQHF TGTGCCAGCAGAATCGACAGTAGCAATCAGCCCCAGCATTTT . TRBJ1-5 14 . TRBV6-5
CASSYPDRVTDTQYF TGTGCCAGCAGTTACCCTGACAGGGTGACAGATACGCAGTATTTT TRBD1 TRBJ2-3 15 . TRBV28
CANKSSRPDTDTQYF TGTGCCAATAAATCCTCGAGGCCAGACACAGATACGCAGTATTTT . TRBJ2-3 15 . TRBV19
CASSSKTGEDEQYF TGTGCCAGCTCATCCAAGACAGGGGAGGACGAGCAGTACTTC TRBD1 TRBJ2-7 14 . TRBV18
CASSADLAGPSYNEQFF TGTGCCAGCAGCGCCGATCTAGCGGGTCCCTCCTACAATGAGCAGTTCTTC TRBD2 TRBJ2-1 17 . TRBV9